This is a list of T cell receptor beta chains from one sample in a study of blood T cell repertoires in COVID-19. Libraries were prepared by immunoSEQ multiplex PCR; TCRdb keeps only in-frame clonotypes and omits some of them. The repertoire holds about 100,000 clones, with 91% as singletons. Sequencing was done on a sample of peripheral blood. The receptors shown here come from a human donor with active COVID-19. The donor label of this sample is uncertain. CDR3s include the opening cysteine and the closing phenylalanine or tryptophan. A D gene is named only where the DNA matches it firmly. Size is stated for part of the rows, as once, few or many counts, or as a class when the clone is expanded.

clone size: once
J gene: TRBJ2-3
V gene: TRBV9
D gene: -
CDR3 protein: CASSVARRHTDTQYF
CDR3 DNA: TGTGCCAGCAGCGTTGCGAGGAGGCACACAGATACGCAGTATTTT

clone size: -
J gene: TRBJ2-1
V gene: TRBV25-1
D gene: TRBD1
CDR3 protein: CASSEQDRHREQFF
CDR3 DNA: TGTGCCAGCAGTGAACAGGACAGGCACCGTGAGCAGTTCTTC

clone size: -
J gene: TRBJ2-7
V gene: TRBV9
D gene: TRBD2
CDR3 protein: CASSSGGGEQYF
CDR3 DNA: TGTGCCAGCAGCTCAGGCGGGGGCGAGCAGTACTTC

clone size: -
J gene: TRBJ1-1
V gene: TRBV27
D gene: TRBD1
CDR3 protein: CASRGRRGADTEAFF
CDR3 DNA: TGTGCCAGCAGAGGCCGCAGGGGGGCGGACACTGAAGCTTTCTTT

clone size: -
J gene: TRBJ2-7
V gene: TRBV6-5
D gene: TRBD2
CDR3 protein: CASTPPQGGPEQYF
CDR3 DNA: TGTGCCAGCACCCCGCCCCAGGGAGGGCCCGAGCAGTACTTC

clone size: -
J gene: TRBJ2-3
V gene: TRBV3-1/TRBV3-2
D gene: -
CDR3 protein: CASSPLGAFGTDTQYF
CDR3 DNA: TGTGCCAGCAGCCCCTTAGGGGCTTTTGGCACAGATACGCAGTATTTT

clone size: -
J gene: TRBJ1-1
V gene: TRBV7-2
D gene: -
CDR3 protein: CASSFSVTEAFF
CDR3 DNA: TGTGCCAGCAGCTTTTCGGTGACTGAAGCTTTCTTT

clone size: once
J gene: TRBJ1-1
V gene: TRBV5-6
D gene: TRBD1
CDR3 protein: CASSIQGAGTEAFF
CDR3 DNA: TGTGCCAGCAGCATTCAGGGGGCTGGTACTGAAGCTTTCTTT

clone size: -
J gene: TRBJ1-1
V gene: TRBV6-4
D gene: -
CDR3 protein: CASSRGRNTEAFF
CDR3 DNA: TGTGCCAGCAGTAGGGGGAGGAACACTGAAGCTTTCTTT

clone size: -
J gene: TRBJ1-1
V gene: TRBV7-8
D gene: TRBD1
CDR3 protein: CASSLRGLNTEAFF
CDR3 DNA: TGTGCCAGCAGCTTAAGGGGGCTGAACACTGAAGCTTTCTTT

clone size: -
J gene: TRBJ1-2
V gene: TRBV11-3
D gene: TRBD1
CDR3 protein: CASSLDWDRENYGYTF
CDR3 DNA: TGTGCCAGCAGCTTAGATTGGGACAGGGAAAACTATGGCTACACCTTC

clone size: -
J gene: TRBJ2-3
V gene: TRBV12-3/TRBV12-4
D gene: -
CDR3 protein: CASSPSLSPTQYF
CDR3 DNA: TGTGCCAGCAGTCCGTCCTTATCTCCCACGCAGTATTTT

clone size: -
J gene: TRBJ1-6
V gene: TRBV6-1
D gene: -
CDR3 protein: CASSEMTEAGSPLHF
CDR3 DNA: TGTGCCAGCAGTGAAATGACCGAGGCTGGATCACCCCTCCACTTT

clone size: -
J gene: TRBJ2-7
V gene: TRBV28
D gene: -
CDR3 protein: CASTGGTYEQYF
CDR3 DNA: TGTGCCAGCACCGGAGGAACCTACGAGCAGTACTTC